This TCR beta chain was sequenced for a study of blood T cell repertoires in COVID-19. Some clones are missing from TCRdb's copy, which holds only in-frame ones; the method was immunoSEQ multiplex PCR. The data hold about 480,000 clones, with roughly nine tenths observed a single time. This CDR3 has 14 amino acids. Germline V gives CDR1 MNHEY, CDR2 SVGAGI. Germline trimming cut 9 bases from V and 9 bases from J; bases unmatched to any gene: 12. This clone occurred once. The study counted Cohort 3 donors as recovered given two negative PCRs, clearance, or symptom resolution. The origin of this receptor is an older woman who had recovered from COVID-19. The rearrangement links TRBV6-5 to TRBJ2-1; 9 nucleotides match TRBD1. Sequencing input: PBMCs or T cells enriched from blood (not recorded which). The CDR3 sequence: CASTWGGQGGEQFF. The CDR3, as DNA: TGTGCCAGTACATGGGGGGGACAGGGTGGTGAGCAGTTCTTC.